These 5 T cell receptor beta chains came from one sample sequenced in a study of blood T cells in healthy people across ages. Primers used in a second PCR of about 6 to 11 cycles were a sample-barcoded 5' primer and a J-beta primer mix. In TCRdb, the 5' RACE reads were re-called with MiXCR into one record per CDR3 protein. The sample lists around 1,900,000 distinct CDR3 sequences; roughly two fifths were seen once. Source material: blood. The receptor set was obtained from a human donor in good health.

The chain links TRBV29-1 to TRBJ1-2, with D perhaps matching TRBD1 (6 bases). The V gene lost 1 base and the J gene lost 9 bases, with 9 bases spanning the gap. The CDR3 length is 11 residues. CDR1 and CDR2 (germline): SQVTM, ANQGSEA. CDR3 loop: CSVEGGDSYTF. CDR3 nucleotide sequence: TGCAGCGTTGAAGGTGGGGACAGCTACACCTTC.

V and J are TRBV12-3 or TRBV12-4 and TRBJ2-3, with D hard to call. This CDR3 contains 12 residues. V gave up 3 bases and J gave up 8 bases, with 9 bases separating them. Written as DNA, the CDR3 is TGTGCCAGCAGTTTCATGCTTGGTACGCAGTATTTT. Amino acids: CASSFMLGTQYF.

The chain joins TRBV20-1 to TRBJ1-2; D uncertain. The CDR3 has 13 residues. V was cut by 5 bases and J by 0 bases, with 10 bases left in between. The germline CDR1 and CDR2 sequences are DFQATT and SNEGSKA (reference sequence). The DNA for the CDR3 is TGCAGTGCTGAGCAGCCCCCTAACTATGGCTACACCTTC. Its translation: CSAEQPPNYGYTF.

In the case of this clonotype: Its ends do not fully match the called genes, so a read error is possible. The genes are TRBV6-5 and TRBJ1-2; perhaps TRBD1 as D (5 bases). CDR1 and CDR2 from the germline V gene are MNHEY and SVGAGI. The CDR3 has 15 amino acids. CDR3 DNA sequence: TGTGCCAGCGGTTACGATGGTCAGGGATACTATGGCTACACCTTC. Protein product: CASGYDGQGYYGYTF.

This rearrangement joins TRBV7-2 to TRBJ2-3; TRBD2 matches 11 bases. With 5 bases clipped from V and 4 bases from J, the junction kept 8 bases outside the gene matches. The germline V gene encodes CDR1 SGHTA and CDR2 FQGNSA. CDR3 size: 16 residues. The CDR3 sequence is CASSSQLAGGSDTQYF. The CDR3 DNA is TGTGCCAGCAGCAGCCAGCTAGCGGGGGGATCAGATACGCAGTATTTT.